Presented here are 4 T cell receptor beta chains from one specimen sequenced in a study of a mutant IDH1 vaccine in newly diagnosed glioma. Their antigens remain unidentified. Time point described: week 11, during vaccination. The vaccine gave 300 ug of a 20-mer mutant IDH1 peptide subcutaneously per dose. Profiling relied on immunoSEQ multiplex PCR, and the TCRdb table lists in-frame clones only, not all of them. The sample includes 95,000 to 120,000 clones, about nine tenths seen only once; the top ten take more than 0.55%. Source: PBMCs, taken from a glioma patient whose treatment included an IDH1 peptide vaccine. These receptors were taken from a woman between 45 and 60 years old with glioma.

The chain is built from TRBV28 and TRBJ2-6; D may be TRBD1 (6 bases). V gave up 3 bases and J gave up 0 bases, with 18 bases separating them. The CDR3 has 19 residues. Looked up from germline, CDR1 is MDHEN and CDR2 is SYDVKM. CDR3 amino acids: CASSFPRRTASSGANVLTF. The CDR3 bases are TGTGCCAGCAGTTTCCCGCGGCGGACAGCCAGCTCTGGGGCCAACGTCCTGACTTTC.

This chain connects TRBV4-1 to TRBJ2-7; no reliable D call. The CDR3 runs 14 residues. Trimming left V 1 base short and J 3 bases short, with 10 bases between. In germline, CDR1 is MGHRA, CDR2 YSYEKL. CDR3 DNA: TGCGCCAGCAGCCAAGGGTTGGGGATCTACGAGCAGTACTTC. This codes for CASSQGLGIYEQYF.

The chain employs TRBV27 and TRBJ1-6, with D possibly being TRBD1 (6 bases). Germline-derived CDR1 and CDR2 are MNHEY and SMNVEV (reference sequence). Trimming cost V 6 bases and J 9 bases, with 12 bases left between them. The CDR3 has 13 amino acids. Here the CDR3 DNA reads TGTGCCAGCAGAGGGCAGGGGAGTTCACCCCTCCACTTT. Amino acids: CASRGQGSSPLHF.

The rearrangement links TRBV5-1 to TRBJ2-3; TRBD2 is a possible D gene (5 bases). V lost 0 bases, J lost 7 bases, and 15 bases lay in between. This CDR3 region has 15 residues. Germline CDR1 and CDR2: SGHRS and YFSETQ. This CDR3 is CASSLERRSGNTQYF. The CDR3 DNA reads as TGCGCCAGCAGCTTGGAACGGCGGTCCGGGAATACGCAGTATTTT.